This T cell receptor (beta chain) was recorded in a study of blood T cell repertoires in COVID-19. Trimming removed 5 bases from V and 5 bases from J, with 12 bases in between. There are 14 residues in the CDR3. Germline CDR1 reads SEHNR; CDR2 reads FQNEAQ (reference sequence). The assay was immunoSEQ multiplex PCR, and TCRdb's table has in-frame clones only and misses some. This sample has around 400,000 clones, with about nine tenths found just once. The receptor was derived from a woman in her thirties or forties who had been exposed to COVID-19. What was sequenced was PBMCs or T cells enriched from blood (not recorded which). The chain carries TRBV7-9 and TRBJ2-2; tentative D call: TRBD2 (5 bases). CDR3 residues: CASSAWGETGELFF. The CDR3, as DNA: TGTGCCAGCAGCGCCTGGGGAGAGACCGGGGAGCTGTTTTTT.